The rows below give T cell receptor beta chains drawn from one sample of a study of regulatory T cells in long-lasting Graves disease. Each CDR3 protein gets one entry after TCRdb re-called the multiplex PCR reads with MiXCR. Seen here are fewer than 450,000 distinct CDR3 sequences, 15% observed once, and the top ten hold around 7.6%. These sequences were also reported in another study, on T cells in Graves' hyperthyroidism and ophthalmopathy.

Material: peripheral blood mononuclear cells (PBMCs), obtained at new diagnosis, from a patient treated with antithyroid drugs. The receptors shown here come from a woman aged 40-49 years with Graves disease. Both conserved end residues are part of each CDR3. A D gene is named only where the DNA matches it firmly. Expanded clones get a size class; other rows say once, few or many, or leave the size out.

clone_size	d_call	v_call	j_call	cdr3_aa	cdr3_nt
many	TRBD1	TRBV2	TRBJ2-7	CASSESGQGYEQYF	TGTGCCAGCAGTGAATCGGGACAGGGTTACGAGCAGTACTTC
few	NA	TRBV19	TRBJ2-7	CATARGDDPYEQYF	TGTGCCACCGCCAGGGGGGACGACCCCTACGAGCAGTACTTC
many	TRBD2	TRBV28	TRBJ2-2	CASTQGSLAGENTGELFF	TGTGCCAGTACCCAAGGCTCACTAGCGGGAGAGAACACCGGGGAGCTGTTTTTT
many	NA	TRBV18	TRBJ2-5	CASSPYREETQYF	TGTGCCAGCTCCCCTTATCGGGAAGAGACCCAGTACTTC
NA	NA	TRBV27	TRBJ2-3	CASSSLGQSTDTQYF	TGTGCCAGCAGTTCCCTAGGACAGAGCACAGATACGCAGTATTTT
many	NA	TRBV28	TRBJ2-2	CASSFSSGGELFF	TGTGCCAGCAGTTTTTCATCGGGCGGGGAGCTGTTTTTT
NA	NA	TRBV5-6	TRBJ1-3	CASSLGRFSGNTIYF	TGTGCCAGCAGCTTGGGTCGGTTCTCTGGAAACACCATATATTTT
many	TRBD1	TRBV24-1	TRBJ1-5	CATRGDRDNQPQHF	TGTGCCACCAGGGGGGACAGGGACAATCAGCCCCAGCATTTT
NA	NA	TRBV29-1	TRBJ1-3	CSVSEFISGNTIYF	TGCAGCGTTAGTGAATTTATCTCTGGAAACACCATATATTTT
many	NA	TRBV27	TRBJ2-3	CASSPRTVHTQYF	TGTGCCAGCAGTCCTCGGACGGTTCATACGCAGTATTTT
many	NA	TRBV2	TRBJ1-5	CASSPRGRPRNQPQHF	TGTGCCAGCAGTCCTAGGGGCCGGCCCCGTAATCAGCCCCAGCATTTT
few	NA	TRBV5-1	TRBJ2-3	CASSLGKGLNTDTQYF	TGCGCCAGCAGCTTGGGGAAGGGGTTGAACACAGATACGCAGTATTTT
few	TRBD1	TRBV29-1	TRBJ1-1	CSTTGATEAFF	TGCAGCACCACAGGGGCCACTGAAGCTTTCTTT
many	TRBD1	TRBV7-2	TRBJ2-5	CASSLDRGLETQYF	TGTGCCAGCAGCCTGGACAGGGGGCTAGAGACCCAGTACTTC
NA	NA	TRBV7-9	TRBJ1-2	CASSLDSPGYGYTF	TGTGCCAGCAGCTTAGATAGCCCCGGCTATGGCTACACCTTC
many	TRBD1	TRBV18	TRBJ2-7	CASSPTGAYEQYF	TGTGCCAGCTCACCTACAGGGGCGTACGAGCAGTACTTC
NA	NA	TRBV7-6	TRBJ2-7	CASSLEPGQRSYEQYF	TGTGCCAGCAGCCTAGAACCGGGACAAAGATCCTACGAGCAGTACTTC
many	TRBD2	TRBV27	TRBJ2-1	CASSLVLAPAGEQFF	TGTGCCAGCAGTTTAGTACTAGCGCCCGCGGGTGAGCAGTTCTTC
many	TRBD1	TRBV12-3/TRBV12-4	TRBJ2-1	CASSFLDRDNEQFF	TGTGCCAGCAGTTTCCTCGACAGGGATAATGAGCAGTTCTTC
many	TRBD2	TRBV20-1	TRBJ2-1	CSASRIPGLVLNEQFF	TGCAGTGCTAGCCGCATTCCGGGACTAGTCCTCAATGAGCAGTTCTTC
NA	NA	TRBV6-1	TRBJ1-2	CASRQTGRNYGYTF	TGTGCCAGCAGACAAACAGGTCGGAACTATGGCTACACCTTC
many	NA	TRBV18	TRBJ2-7	CASSSQGKEQYF	TGTGCCAGCTCCTCGCAGGGAAAGGAGCAGTACTTC
many	NA	TRBV29-1	TRBJ1-2	CSSAGSYGYTF	TGCAGCTCGGCGGGGTCCTATGGCTACACCTTC
many	TRBD2	TRBV12-3/TRBV12-4	TRBJ2-7	CASSAYAGGEYEQYF	TGTGCCAGCAGTGCCTATGCGGGGGGCGAGTACGAGCAGTACTTC
NA	TRBD1	TRBV25-1	TRBJ2-7	CASSEYFSEDRAYEQYF	TGTGCCAGCAGTGAATATTTTAGCGAGGACAGGGCCTACGAGCAGTACTTC
many	NA	TRBV10-3	TRBJ2-1	CAISESWAGLYNEQFF	TGTGCCATCAGTGAGTCGTGGGCCGGTCTGTACAATGAGCAGTTCTTC
many	TRBD2	TRBV27	TRBJ2-2	CASSLATSGNSGELFF	TGTGCCAGCAGTTTAGCGACTAGCGGGAATAGCGGGGAGCTGTTTTTT
many	NA	TRBV7-8	TRBJ1-4	CASSSLTAPRGSNEKLFF	TGTGCCAGCAGCTCGTTAACAGCTCCCCGGGGATCTAATGAAAAACTGTTTTTT
NA	NA	TRBV29-1	TRBJ1-3	CSVADSSGNTIYF	TGCAGCGTTGCCGACAGCTCTGGAAACACCATATATTTT
many	TRBD1	TRBV20-1	TRBJ2-2	CSAGFGTGTGGELFF	TGCAGTGCTGGGTTTGGGACAGGGACCGGCGGGGAGCTGTTTTTT
many	TRBD1	TRBV12-3/TRBV12-4	TRBJ1-1	CASSLRQGGAEAFF	TGTGCCAGCAGTTTAAGACAGGGTGGGGCTGAAGCTTTCTTT
many	NA	TRBV28	TRBJ2-3	CATSPWVARTDTQYF	TGTGCCACCAGCCCTTGGGTAGCTCGCACAGATACGCAGTATTTT
many	NA	TRBV28	TRBJ2-7	CASSVRDGTYEQYF	TGTGCCAGCAGCGTCCGGGACGGGACCTACGAGCAGTACTTC
NA	NA	TRBV6-1	TRBJ2-1	CASSEMWGNEQFF	TGTGCCAGCAGTGAAATGTGGGGGAATGAGCAGTTCTTC
many	NA	TRBV28	TRBJ2-3	CASSVGADTQYF	TGTGCCAGCAGTGTTGGGGCCGATACGCAGTATTTT
many	TRBD2	TRBV3-1	TRBJ2-5	CASSLRRLAGAIQETQYF	TGTGCCAGCAGCTTGCGACGACTAGCGGGAGCCATCCAAGAGACCCAGTACTTC
few	NA	TRBV6-1	TRBJ1-2	CASSAEGGGYGYTF	TGTGCCAGCAGCGCCGAGGGGGGCGGCTATGGCTACACCTTC
NA	TRBD2	TRBV19	TRBJ2-1	CASSTHLAGSSYNEQFF	TGTGCCAGTAGTACCCACTTAGCGGGGAGCTCCTACAATGAGCAGTTCTTC
NA	TRBD2	TRBV7-2	TRBJ2-1	CASSRSSSGSFNEQFF	TGTGCCAGCAGTCGTTCGTCTAGCGGGAGTTTCAATGAGCAGTTCTTC
few	TRBD2	TRBV20-1	TRBJ2-3	CSATILPGLTGVLDSTDTQYF	TGCAGTGCTACCATCCTACCGGGACTAACGGGTGTCCTCGATAGCACAGATACGCAGTATTTT
many	NA	TRBV11-2	TRBJ2-4	CASSLGQGYIQYF	TGTGCCAGCAGCTTAGGGCAGGGGTACATTCAGTACTTC
NA	TRBD1	TRBV28	TRBJ2-4	CASSLGDRLAKNIQYF	TGTGCCAGCAGCCTTGGGGACAGGCTAGCCAAAAACATTCAGTACTTC
many	TRBD1	TRBV6-5	TRBJ1-2	CASSYSNRGDGYTF	TGTGCCAGCAGTTACTCGAACAGGGGTGATGGCTACACCTTC
few	TRBD2	TRBV5-1	TRBJ2-1	CASSLELGLAFPAYNEQFF	TGCGCCAGCAGCTTGGAATTGGGACTAGCATTCCCGGCCTACAATGAGCAGTTCTTC
many	TRBD2	TRBV12-3/TRBV12-4	TRBJ2-1	CASSSTSLAVEQFF	TGTGCCAGCAGTTCCACCTCCCTAGCGGTTGAGCAGTTCTTC
few	TRBD1	TRBV19	TRBJ1-1	CASSIGNRGRTEAFF	TGTGCCAGTAGTATTGGGAACAGGGGTCGGACTGAAGCTTTCTTT
NA	TRBD2	TRBV5-1	TRBJ2-5	CASSTQMPGGLRETQYF	TGCGCCAGCAGCACCCAGATGCCGGGAGGATTAAGAGAGACCCAGTACTTC
many	NA	TRBV7-2	TRBJ2-3	CASSRLPRRPDTQYF	TGTGCCAGCAGCCGTCTCCCTCGCAGGCCAGATACGCAGTATTTT
few	NA	TRBV14	TRBJ1-2	CASSPQREGGYTF	TGTGCCAGCAGCCCGCAGCGGGAAGGCGGCTACACCTTC
many	NA	TRBV2	TRBJ2-1	CASSEAYGPEQFF	TGTGCCAGCAGTGAAGCGTACGGCCCCGAGCAGTTCTTC
few	NA	TRBV9	TRBJ2-5	CASSVGDRLQETQYF	TGTGCCAGCAGCGTGGGTGACAGGCTCCAAGAGACCCAGTACTTC
NA	TRBD2	TRBV20-1	TRBJ2-7	CSARAPGLAGNSYEQYF	TGCAGTGCTAGAGCACCGGGACTAGCGGGGAATTCCTACGAGCAGTACTTC
NA	TRBD1	TRBV10-3	TRBJ2-1	CATLTKSGTGAHDEQFF	TGTGCCACCCTGACGAAATCCGGGACAGGGGCGCACGATGAGCAGTTCTTC
many	NA	TRBV19	TRBJ2-1	CASSLYASSYNEQFF	TGTGCCAGTAGTCTCTATGCAAGCTCCTACAATGAGCAGTTCTTC
NA	NA	TRBV6-2/TRBV6-3	TRBJ1-5	CASSYRRGEQPQHF	TGTGCCAGCAGTTACCGGAGGGGTGAGCAGCCCCAGCATTTT
NA	NA	TRBV12-3/TRBV12-4	TRBJ1-1	CASSLMAGAVGTEAFF	TGTGCCAGCAGCCTTATGGCGGGGGCTGTTGGCACTGAAGCTTTCTTT
many	NA	TRBV28	TRBJ2-1	CASSRVLGLASDNEQFF	TGTGCCAGCAGCCGTGTTCTAGGTCTAGCGTCGGACAATGAGCAGTTCTTC